The entry below gives a single T cell receptor beta chain sequence along with its context. Its target is unknown. The assay was immunoSEQ multiplex PCR, and TCRdb's table has in-frame clones only and misses some. The sample has roughly 60,000 clones; roughly 94% are singletons. This record belongs to a study of cytomegalovirus exposure and HLA in healthy donors. Study-wide results and limits: CMV antigen specificity of a few CMV-associated chains was confirmed in vitro. That first-cohort TCR clusters tended to co-occur in the 120 or so validation repertoires was found in a later analysis.

V was shortened by 4 bases and J by 6 bases, with 13 bases between the two germline ends. The CDR3 runs to 14 residues. Per germline, CDR1 SGHDN and CDR2 FVKESK. The receptor comes from a man aged 18-30 years in good health and CMV-seronegative. The rearrangement joins TRBV14 to TRBJ2-4, with unresolved D. Sequencing was carried out using PBMCs. This CDR3 is CASSPPGFSNIQYF. Here the CDR3 DNA reads TGTGCCAGCAGCCCTCCCGGGTTCTCAAACATTCAGTACTTC.